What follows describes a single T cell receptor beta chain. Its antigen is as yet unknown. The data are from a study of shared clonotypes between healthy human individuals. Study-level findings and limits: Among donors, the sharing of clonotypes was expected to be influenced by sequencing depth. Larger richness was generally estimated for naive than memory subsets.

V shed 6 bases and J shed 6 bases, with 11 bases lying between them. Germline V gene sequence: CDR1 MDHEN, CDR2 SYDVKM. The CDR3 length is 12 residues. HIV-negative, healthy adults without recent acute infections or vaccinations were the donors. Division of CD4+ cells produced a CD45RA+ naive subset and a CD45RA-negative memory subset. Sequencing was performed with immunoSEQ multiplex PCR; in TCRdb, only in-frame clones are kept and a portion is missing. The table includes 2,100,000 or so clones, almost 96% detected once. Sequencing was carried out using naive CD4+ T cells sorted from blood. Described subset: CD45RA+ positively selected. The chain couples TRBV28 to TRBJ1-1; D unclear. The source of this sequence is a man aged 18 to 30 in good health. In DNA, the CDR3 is TGTGCCAGCAGCCGGCCGACGTCTGAAGCTTTCTTT. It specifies CASSRPTSEAFF.